This TCR beta chain derives from a study of T cell responses to AZD1222 COVID-19 vaccine. Turning to this clone: Antigen: not known.

The CDR3 has 14 amino acids. Germline V gene sequence: CDR1 SQVTM, CDR2 ANQGSEA. J was trimmed by 10 bases and V by 5 bases; bases with no gene match: 12. This table comes from immunoSEQ multiplex PCR, and its TCRdb copy is limited to in-frame clones, with some not included. The sample carries approximately 140,000 clones, about 93% recorded once. General observations from the study: Repertoires were sampled only after the peak T cell response. Variant regions that are unmutated are reportedly the target of nearly half of spike-specific TCRs. Of the AZD1222 recipients, only five to seven were seropositive at baseline.

The sequenced sample was peripheral blood, obtained on day 0 of AZD1222 vaccination. This receptor was obtained from an adult in good health. The chain employs TRBV29-1 and TRBJ1-2, with TRBD1 identical over 11 bases. CDR3 residues: CSVSPTDRGLAYTF. CDR3 nucleotides: TGCAGCGTTTCCCCCACGGACAGGGGGCTAGCCTACACCTTC.